This TCR beta chain was found in a study of blood T cell repertoires in COVID-19. Authors' data handling: By means of reference gene primer amplification, nucleated cell counts were estimated. The data were produced by immunoSEQ multiplex PCR, yet TCRdb's version contains in-frame clones alone and is incomplete. V and J calls and clone size are copied from that table; D and trimming were computed from the DNA. The sample holds about 190,000 clones, 76% seen once. This CDR3 contains 17 residues. Germline loops: CDR1 SGHVS, CDR2 FQNEAQ. Trimming removed 5 bases from V and 0 bases from J; junction bases left unmatched: 10.

The receptor's source is a woman in her fifties or sixties with acute COVID-19. V is TRBV7-8 and J is TRBJ2-3; TRBD1 matches 8 bases. Specimen: PBMCs or T cells enriched from blood (not recorded which). The chain's CDR3 is CASSPRTGRTSTDTQYF. The CDR3 DNA reads as TGTGCCAGCAGCCCCCGGACAGGGCGGACTAGCACAGATACGCAGTATTTT.